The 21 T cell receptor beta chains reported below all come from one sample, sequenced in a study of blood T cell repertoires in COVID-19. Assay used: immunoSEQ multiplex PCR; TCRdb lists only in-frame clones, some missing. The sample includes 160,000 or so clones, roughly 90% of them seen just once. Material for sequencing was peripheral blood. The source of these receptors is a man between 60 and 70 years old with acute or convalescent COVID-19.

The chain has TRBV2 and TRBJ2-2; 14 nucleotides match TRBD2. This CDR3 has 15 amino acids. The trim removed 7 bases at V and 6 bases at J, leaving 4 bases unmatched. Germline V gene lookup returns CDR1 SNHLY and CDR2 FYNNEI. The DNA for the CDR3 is TGTGCCAGCATCAGGACTAGCGGGGGGCCCGGGGAGCTGTTTTTT. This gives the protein CASIRTSGGPGELFF. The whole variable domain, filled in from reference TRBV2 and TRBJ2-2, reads EPEVTQTPSHQVTQMGQEVILRCVPISNHLYFYWYRQILGQKVEFLVSFYNNEISEKSEIFDDQFSVERPDGSNFTLKIRSTKLEDSAMYFCASIRTSGGPGELFFGEGSRLTVL.

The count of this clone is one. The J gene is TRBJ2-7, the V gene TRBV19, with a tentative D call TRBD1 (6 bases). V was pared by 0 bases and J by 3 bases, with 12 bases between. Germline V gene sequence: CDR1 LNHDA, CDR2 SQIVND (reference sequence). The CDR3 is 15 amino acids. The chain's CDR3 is CASSIDRTDHYEQYF. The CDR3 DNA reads TGTGCCAGTAGTATAGACCGGACAGATCACTACGAGCAGTACTTC.

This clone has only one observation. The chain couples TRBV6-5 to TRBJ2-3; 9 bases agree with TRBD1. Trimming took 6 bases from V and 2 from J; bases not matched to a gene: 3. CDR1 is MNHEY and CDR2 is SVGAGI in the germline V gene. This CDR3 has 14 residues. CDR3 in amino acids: CASRIQGATDTQYF. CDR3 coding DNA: TGTGCCAGCAGAATACAGGGGGCCACAGATACGCAGTATTTT.

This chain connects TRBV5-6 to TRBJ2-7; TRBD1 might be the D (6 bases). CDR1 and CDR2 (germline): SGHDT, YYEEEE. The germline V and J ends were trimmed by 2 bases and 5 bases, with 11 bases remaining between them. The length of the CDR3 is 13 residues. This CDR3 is CASSFLGAHEQYF. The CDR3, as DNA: TGTGCCAGCAGCTTTCTGGGGGCACACGAGCAGTACTTC.

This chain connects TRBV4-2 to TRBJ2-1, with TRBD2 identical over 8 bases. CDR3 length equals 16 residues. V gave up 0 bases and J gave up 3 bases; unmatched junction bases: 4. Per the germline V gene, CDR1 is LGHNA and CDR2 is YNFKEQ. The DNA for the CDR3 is TGTGCCAGCAGCCAAGAAACGACTAGCGACTACAATGAGCAGTTCTTC. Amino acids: CASSQETTSDYNEQFF.

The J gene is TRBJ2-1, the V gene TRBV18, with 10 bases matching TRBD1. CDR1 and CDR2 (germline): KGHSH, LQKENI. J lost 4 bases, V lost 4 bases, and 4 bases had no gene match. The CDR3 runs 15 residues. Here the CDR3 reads CASSQRDRGYNEQFF. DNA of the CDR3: TGTGCCAGCTCACAACGGGACAGGGGATACAATGAGCAGTTCTTC.

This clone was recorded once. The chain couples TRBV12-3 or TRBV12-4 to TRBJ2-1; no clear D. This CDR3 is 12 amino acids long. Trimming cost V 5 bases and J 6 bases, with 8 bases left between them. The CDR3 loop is CASSIDSNEQFF. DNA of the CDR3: TGTGCCAGCAGTATAGACTCCAATGAGCAGTTCTTC.

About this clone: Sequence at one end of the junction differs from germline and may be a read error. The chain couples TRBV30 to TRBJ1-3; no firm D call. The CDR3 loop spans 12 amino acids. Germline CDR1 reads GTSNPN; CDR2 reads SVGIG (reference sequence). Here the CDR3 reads CAWSLGGDTIYF. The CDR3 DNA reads TGTGCCTGGAGTCTGGGTGGAGACACCATATATTTT.

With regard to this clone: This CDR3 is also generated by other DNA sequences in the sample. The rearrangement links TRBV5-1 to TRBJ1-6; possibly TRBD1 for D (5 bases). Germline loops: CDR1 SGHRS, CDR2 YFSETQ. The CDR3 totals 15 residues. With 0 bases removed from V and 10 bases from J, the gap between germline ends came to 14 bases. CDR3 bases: TGCGCCAGCAGCTTGGAGGGCCAGGGAAACTCACCCCTCCACTTT. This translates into CASSLEGQGNSPLHF.

CDR3 sequence: CASLELGDGANVLTF. The CDR3 bases are TGTGCCAGCCTGGAATTGGGCGACGGGGCCAACGTCCTGACTTTC. The rearrangement links TRBV27 to TRBJ2-6; D call uncertain. V was cut by 8 bases and J by 4 bases, with 15 bases left in between. The germline V gene has CDR1 MNHEY and CDR2 SMNVEV (reference sequence). The CDR3 runs to 15 residues.

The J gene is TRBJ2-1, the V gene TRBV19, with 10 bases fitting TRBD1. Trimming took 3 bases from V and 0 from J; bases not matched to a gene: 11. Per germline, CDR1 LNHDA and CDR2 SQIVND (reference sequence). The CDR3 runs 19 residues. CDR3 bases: TGTGCCAGTAGTATGTCTGGGACAGGGGTTTTTAGCTCCTACAATGAGCAGTTCTTC. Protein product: CASSMSGTGVFSSYNEQFF.

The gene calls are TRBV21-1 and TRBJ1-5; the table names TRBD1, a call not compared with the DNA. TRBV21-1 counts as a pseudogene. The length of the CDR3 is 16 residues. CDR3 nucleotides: TGTGCCAGCAGCAAAGGGGACAGGGGGCATGATCAGCCCCAGCATTTT. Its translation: CASSKGDRGHDQPQHF.

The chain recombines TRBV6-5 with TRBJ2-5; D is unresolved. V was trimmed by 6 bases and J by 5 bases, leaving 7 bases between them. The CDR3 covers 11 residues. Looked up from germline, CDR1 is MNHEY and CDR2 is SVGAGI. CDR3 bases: TGTGCCAGCAGCCTCGGGGAGACCCAGTACTTC. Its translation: CASSLGETQYF.

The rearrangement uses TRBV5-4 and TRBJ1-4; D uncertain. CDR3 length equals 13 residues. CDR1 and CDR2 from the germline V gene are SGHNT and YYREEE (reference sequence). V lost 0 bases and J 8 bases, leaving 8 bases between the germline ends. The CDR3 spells CASSLEAGEKLFF. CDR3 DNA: TGTGCCAGCAGCTTGGAGGCAGGAGAAAAACTGTTTTTT.

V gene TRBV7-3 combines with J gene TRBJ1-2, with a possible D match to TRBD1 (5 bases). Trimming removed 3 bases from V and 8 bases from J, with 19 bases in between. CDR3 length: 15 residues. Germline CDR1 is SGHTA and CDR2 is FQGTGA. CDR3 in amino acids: CASSFNGRQSGGYTF. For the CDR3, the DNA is TGTGCCAGCAGCTTTAATGGCAGACAGTCAGGGGGCTACACCTTC.

CDR3 sequence reads: CASSYLTTNYGYTF. The CDR3, as DNA: TGTGCCAGCAGTTACCTGACTACTAACTATGGCTACACCTTC. The chain joins TRBV6-5 to TRBJ1-2, with no clear D. Trimming took 2 bases from V and 0 from J, leaving 7 bases between them. Germline CDR1 and CDR2: MNHEY and SVGAGI. The CDR3 is 14 amino acids.

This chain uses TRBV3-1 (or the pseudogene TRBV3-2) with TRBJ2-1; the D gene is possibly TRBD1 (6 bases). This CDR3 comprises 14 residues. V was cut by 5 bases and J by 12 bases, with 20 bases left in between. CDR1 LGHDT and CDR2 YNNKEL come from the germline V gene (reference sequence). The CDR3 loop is CASSAGESYKGQFF. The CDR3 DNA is TGTGCCAGCAGCGCAGGGGAGTCGTACAAAGGGCAGTTCTTC.

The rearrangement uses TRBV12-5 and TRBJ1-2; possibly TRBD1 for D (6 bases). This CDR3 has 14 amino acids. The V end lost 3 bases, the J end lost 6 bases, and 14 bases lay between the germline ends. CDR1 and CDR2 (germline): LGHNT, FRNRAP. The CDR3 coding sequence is TGTGCTAGTGGTTTTACCGGAGGGGGGGATGGCTACACCTTC. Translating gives CASGFTGGGDGYTF. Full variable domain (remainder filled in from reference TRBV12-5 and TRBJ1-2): DARVTQTPRHKVTEMGQEVTMRCQPILGHNTVFWYRQTMMQGLELLAYFRNRAPLDDSGMPKDRFSAEMPDATLATLKIQPSEPRDSAVYFCASGFTGGGDGYTFGSGTRLTVV.

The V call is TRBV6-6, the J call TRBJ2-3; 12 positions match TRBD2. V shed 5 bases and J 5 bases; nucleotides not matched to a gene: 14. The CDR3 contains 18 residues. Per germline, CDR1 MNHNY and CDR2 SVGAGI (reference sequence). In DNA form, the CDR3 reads TGTGCCAGCAGTCGATATCACCTAGCGGGGGGGAGGATAGATACGCAGTATTTT. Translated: CASSRYHLAGGRIDTQYF.

As DNA, the CDR3 is TGCGCCAGCAGCCCTAAGACAGGGAGCACAGACAATTCACCCCTCCACTTT. It codes for CASSPKTGSTDNSPLHF. The V call is TRBV5-1, the J call TRBJ1-6; 7 bases fit TRBD1. The length of the CDR3 is 17 residues. The V and J ends lost 4 bases and 7 bases, in that order; junction bases with no gene match: 14. In germline, CDR1 is SGHRS, CDR2 YFSETQ.

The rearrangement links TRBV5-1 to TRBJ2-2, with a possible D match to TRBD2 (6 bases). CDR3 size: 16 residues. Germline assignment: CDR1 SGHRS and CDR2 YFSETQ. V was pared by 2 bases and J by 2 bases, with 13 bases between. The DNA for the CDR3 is TGCGCCAGCAGCTTACGACTGGGGACTAACACCGGGGAGCTGTTTTTT. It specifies CASSLRLGTNTGELFF.